The sequence of this T cell receptor beta chain was determined in a study of cytomegalovirus exposure and HLA in healthy donors (dated by TCRdb to between 2016 and 2019). For the study in its entirety: A later analysis indicated that the 95 to 150 validation repertoires were generated on the platform also employed for the 666 repertoires of the first cohort. To predict cytomegalovirus infection status, the study brought together high-throughput TCR immunosequencing, statistical association of individual TCRs with disease status, and machine learning. The aim of the study was to test whether cataloging public T cell receptors could identify signatures of past pathogen exposure. A separate validation cohort of approximately 120 different subjects was used in addition to the roughly 620-subject first cohort.

The paper as a whole reports these results and caveats: In vitro tests confirmed that three of the cytomegalovirus-associated TCR beta chains recognize cytomegalovirus antigens. In the study, around 150 TCR beta chains were listed as associated with cytomegalovirus. It was suggested by the authors that the approach could potentially be generalized to other disease states and immunological phenotypes. The classifier was reported to diagnose cytomegalovirus status with high specificity and sensitivity in both the original and validation cohorts. The validation cohort had no HLA typing available for a later analysis, so co-occurrence within that cohort was assessed over all 120 or so repertoires. A later analysis found that TCRs clustered in the first cohort also tended to co-occur in the roughly 120 validation repertoires, with approximately 93% of cluster scores above 0. Across donors, most TCR sequences were observed very rarely, whereas some public TCRs were present in many individuals.

Receptors were amplified or captured by the immunoSEQ multiplex PCR assay. The authors' pipeline ran thus. A statistical classification framework was built to diagnose cytomegalovirus status from the catalog of TCR beta chain sequences. TCRdb mirrors the immuneACCESS table, restricted to in-frame sequences. Some clones are absent from its copies; in checked studies, under half trace to an unresolved V gene, and the reason for the others is unknown. V, J and clone size derive from that table, while D and trimming were established from the DNA sequence. The sample contains approximately 98,000 clones, approximately 86% of them found a single time. The ten biggest clones cover around 2.7% of the sample. This clone showed up just once. The antigen it recognizes is unknown. There are no base qualities to consult, and no much larger clone falls within one base. Trimming removed 4 bases from V and 6 bases from J; the gene matches leave 10 bases unexplained. CDR1 and CDR2 are drawn from the germline V gene: SGDLS, YYNGEE. The CDR3 contains 16 residues, cysteine and phenylalanine counted. Only CDR3 DNA remains: 48 bases, in frame from the first base.

The donors belonged to the validation cohort of 90 to 150 subjects, which was separate from the 666-subject first cohort. This chain joins TRBV9 to TRBJ2-1, with TRBD2 identical over 10 junction bases. Sequencing input: PBMCs. The sequence was obtained from a woman in her late teens or twenties in good health and CMV-seronegative. The CDR3 here reads CASSISAGGAVNEQFF. In nucleotide form, the sequence is TGTGCCAGCAGCATCTCAGCGGGGGGGGCTGTCAATGAGCAGTTCTTC.